The 6 T cell receptor beta chains given below trace back to one sample, sequenced in a study of T cell changes during pregnancy in multiple sclerosis. Clones were sequenced by immunoSEQ multiplex PCR, and TCRdb holds only the in-frame ones, with some missing. Of about 38,000 clones in the sample, about 94% were seen once. The sequencing here drew on CD4+ T cells from peripheral blood mononuclear cells, taken in the second trimester of pregnancy. The receptors derive from a female donor with multiple sclerosis, enrolled in a pregnancy study.

Only one count was recorded for this clone. The J gene is TRBJ2-1, the V gene TRBV7-6, with 10 bases fitting TRBD2. There are 14 residues in the CDR3. V lost 3 bases and J lost 10; bases outside the gene matches: 6. The V gene's germline CDR1 is SGHVS and CDR2 FNYEAQ. The CDR3 DNA is TGTGCCAGCAGCTTCTTAGCGGGGGGTGGGGAGCAGTTCTTC. This codes for CASSFLAGGGEQFF.

The chain recombines TRBV11-2 with TRBJ1-4, with D unclear. The V gene lost 5 bases and the J gene lost 5 bases, with 9 bases spanning the gap. This CDR3 comprises 13 residues. Per the germline V gene, CDR1 is SGHAT and CDR2 is FQNNGV. CDR3 sequence (DNA): TGTGCCAGCAGCAGCGCCCGAAATGAAAAACTGTTTTTT. This gives the protein CASSSARNEKLFF.

V gene TRBV6-5 combines with J gene TRBJ1-5; TRBD1 agrees at 9 bases. CDR3 size: 14 residues. V shed 6 bases, J shed 4 bases, and the junction held 4 bases outside the gene matches. Germline assignment: CDR1 MNHEY and CDR2 SVGAGI. CDR3 region: CASRQGATNQPQHF. CDR3 coding DNA: TGTGCCAGCAGACAGGGGGCTACGAATCAGCCCCAGCATTTT.

This rearrangement joins TRBV29-1 to TRBJ2-1, with 11 bases identical to TRBD1. The CDR3 is made up of 14 amino acids. The V gene's germline CDR1 is SQVTM and CDR2 ANQGSEA. The V and J ends lost 8 bases and 7 bases, in that order; junction bases with no gene match: 10. CDR3 amino acids: CSYHRDRGKNEQFF. The CDR3 DNA reads as TGCAGCTACCACCGGGACAGGGGGAAGAATGAGCAGTTCTTC.

The gene calls are TRBV13 and TRBJ2-2; 10 bases match TRBD1. With 8 bases clipped from V and 5 bases from J, the junction kept 11 bases outside the gene matches. The germline CDR1 and CDR2 sequences are PRHDT and FYEKMQ (reference sequence). This CDR3 has 16 amino acids. The CDR3 sequence is CASRLAGTGDTGELFF. The CDR3 nucleotides read TGTGCCAGCCGGCTGGCCGGGACAGGGGATACCGGGGAGCTGTTTTTT. The variable domain in full, completed from reference TRBV13 and TRBJ2-2, reads AAGVIQSPRHLIKEKRETATLKCYPIPRHDTVYWYQQGPGQDPQFLISFYEKMQSDKGSIPDRFSAQQFSDYHSELNMSSLELGDSALYFCASRLAGTGDTGELFFGEGSRLTVL.

The V gene is TRBV29-1, the J gene TRBJ2-1; maybe TRBD2 (6 bases). V gave up 4 bases and J gave up 3 bases, with 16 bases separating them. Germline V gene data show CDR1 as SQVTM and CDR2 as ANQGSEA. The CDR3 has 15 residues. CDR3 bases: TGCAGCGTTGGGGGTTCCGGGAGTTACTACAATGAGCAGTTCTTC. Protein product: CSVGGSGSYYNEQFF.